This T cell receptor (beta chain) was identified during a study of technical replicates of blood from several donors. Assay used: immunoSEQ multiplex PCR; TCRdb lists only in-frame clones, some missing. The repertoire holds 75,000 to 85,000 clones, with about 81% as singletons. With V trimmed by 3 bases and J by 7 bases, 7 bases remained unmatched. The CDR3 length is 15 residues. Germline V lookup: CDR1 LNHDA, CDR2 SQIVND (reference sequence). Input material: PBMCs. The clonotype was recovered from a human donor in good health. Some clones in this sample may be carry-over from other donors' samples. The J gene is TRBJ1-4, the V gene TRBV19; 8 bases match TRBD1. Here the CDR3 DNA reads TGTGCCAGTAGTATTAGAGGACAGGGAGGTGAAAAACTGTTTTTT. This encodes CASSIRGQGGEKLFF.